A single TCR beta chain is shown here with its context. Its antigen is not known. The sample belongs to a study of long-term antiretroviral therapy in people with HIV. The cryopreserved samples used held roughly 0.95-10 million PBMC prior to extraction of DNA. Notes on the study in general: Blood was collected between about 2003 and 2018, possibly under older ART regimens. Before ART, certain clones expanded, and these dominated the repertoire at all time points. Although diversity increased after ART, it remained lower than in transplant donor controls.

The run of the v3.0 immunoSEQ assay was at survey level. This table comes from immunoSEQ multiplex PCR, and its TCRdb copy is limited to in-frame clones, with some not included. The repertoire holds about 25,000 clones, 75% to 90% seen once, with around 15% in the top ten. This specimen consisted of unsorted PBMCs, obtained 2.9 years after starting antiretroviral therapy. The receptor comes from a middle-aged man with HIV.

CDR3 DNA: TGCACCAGCAGCCCATCGACTTCTAGACTAGCGGGGGGCCAAGTCTCCTACAATGAGCAGTTCTTC. This translates into CTSSPSTSRLAGGQVSYNEQFF. V and J are TRBV1 and TRBJ2-1; the table calls TRBD2, which could not be checked here. TRBV1 is designated a pseudogene. The length of the CDR3 is 22 residues.